One and the same sample provided the 8 T cell receptor beta chains below, sequenced in a study of T cell repertoires in cytomegalovirus infection. TCRdb re-analysed the reads in MiXCR, keeping a single row per CDR3 protein. The repertoire holds 550,000 to 700,000 distinct CDR3 sequences, with roughly 42% as singletons. Antigen specificity for these receptors is unknown. Sequencing was performed on cultured PBMCs, taken from culture after CMV antigen stimulation. The receptors were gathered from a human donor in good health (CMV status not recorded). Some clones in this sample may be carry-over from other donors' samples.

The table lists this clonotype with a count of one. CDR3 residues: CASSERTGGGYTF. Written as DNA, the CDR3 is TGTGCCAGCAGTGAAAGGACAGGTGGTGGCTACACCTTC. The rearrangement links TRBV6-1 to TRBJ1-2; 7 positions match TRBD1. Germline CDR1 and CDR2: MNHNS and SASEGT. The length of the CDR3 is 13 residues. The J segment lost 7 bases and the V segment lost 2 bases, leaving 4 bases of the junction unmatched.

The chain carries TRBV12-3 or TRBV12-4 and TRBJ2-7; 9 bases are shared with TRBD2. J lost 2 bases, V lost 6 bases, and 11 bases had no gene match. The CDR3 totals 16 residues. The CDR3 reads CASSRTGTSRTYEQYF. The DNA for the CDR3 is TGTGCCAGCAGCCGAACTGGGACTAGCAGAACCTACGAGCAGTACTTC.

Only a few counts were recorded for this clonotype. V usage is TRBV7-2 and J usage is TRBJ2-3, with D perhaps being TRBD1 or TRBD2 (6 bases each). This CDR3 has 17 amino acids. The ends were cut back, 5 bases at V and 0 bases at J, with 18 bases in the middle. Germline V gives CDR1 SGHTA, CDR2 FQGNSA. The DNA for the CDR3 is TGTGCCAGCAGCCTGAGGGGGTTAGCGGCTAGCACAGATACGCAGTATTTT. This sequence encodes CASSLRGLAASTDTQYF.

The genes are TRBV24-1 and TRBJ2-1, with 14 bases fitting TRBD2. V gave up 12 bases and J gave up 10 bases; unmatched junction bases: 7. The CDR3 sequence is 13 residues long. CDR1 and CDR2 from the germline V gene are KGHDR and SFDVKD. The CDR3 DNA reads as TGTGCCCCCCCGGGACTAGCGGGAGAGGAGCAGTTCTTC. It is translated as CAPPGLAGEEQFF.

The chain has TRBV4-1 and TRBJ1-4; D not certain. The CDR3 consists of 14 residues. The germline V and J ends were trimmed by 3 bases and 4 bases, with 9 bases remaining between them. The germline V gene has CDR1 MGHRA and CDR2 YSYEKL. The CDR3 sequence: CASSHPGVNEKLFF. DNA of the CDR3: TGCGCCAGCAGCCATCCAGGAGTTAATGAAAAACTGTTTTTT.

The sample holds one count of this clonotype. This chain links TRBV23-1 with TRBJ2-5; possible D gene TRBD2, 6 bases. TRBV23-1 is an ORF; its function is uncertain. V lost 4 bases, J lost 1 base, and 16 bases lay in between. There are 16 residues in the CDR3. This chain's CDR3 is CASSPGWAGLQETQYF. In DNA, the CDR3 is TGCGCCAGCAGTCCTGGATGGGCGGGGCTCCAAGAGACCCAGTACTTC.

The chain links TRBV18 to TRBJ2-1, with D unclear. Germline V gene data show CDR1 as KGHSH and CDR2 as LQKENI. Trimming stripped 2 bases from V and 4 bases from J, with 6 bases between. CDR3 size: 13 residues. As DNA, the CDR3 is TGTGCCAGCTCACCATCCCCTTACAATGAGCAGTTCTTC. Translating gives CASSPSPYNEQFF. Using reference TRBV18 and TRBJ2-1 for the parts outside the CDR3, the full variable domain is NAGVMQNPRHLVRRRGQEARLRCSPMKGHSHVYWYRQLPEEGLKFMVYLQKENIIDESGMPKERFSAEFPKEGPSILRIQQVVRGDSAAYFCASSPSPYNEQFFGPGTRLTVL.

J is TRBJ1-6 and V is TRBV12-3 or TRBV12-4, with D unclear. The CDR3 sequence is 13 residues long. The ends were cut back, 6 bases at V and 10 bases at J, with 13 bases in the middle. The CDR3 protein is CASREIFGSPLHF. Written as DNA, the CDR3 is TGTGCCAGCAGGGAAATTTTCGGATCACCCCTCCACTTT.